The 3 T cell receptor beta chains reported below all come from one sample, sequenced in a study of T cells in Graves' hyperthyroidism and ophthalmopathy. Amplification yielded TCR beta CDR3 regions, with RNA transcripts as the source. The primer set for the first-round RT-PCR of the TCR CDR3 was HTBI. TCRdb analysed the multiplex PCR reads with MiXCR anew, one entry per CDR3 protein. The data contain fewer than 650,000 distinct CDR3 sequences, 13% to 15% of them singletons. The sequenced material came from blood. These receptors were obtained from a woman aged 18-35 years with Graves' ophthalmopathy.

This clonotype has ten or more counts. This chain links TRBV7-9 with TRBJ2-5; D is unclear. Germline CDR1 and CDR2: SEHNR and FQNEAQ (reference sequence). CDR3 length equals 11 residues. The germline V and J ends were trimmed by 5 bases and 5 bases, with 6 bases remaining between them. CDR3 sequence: CASSAMETQYF. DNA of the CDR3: TGTGCCAGCAGCGCTATGGAGACCCAGTACTTC.

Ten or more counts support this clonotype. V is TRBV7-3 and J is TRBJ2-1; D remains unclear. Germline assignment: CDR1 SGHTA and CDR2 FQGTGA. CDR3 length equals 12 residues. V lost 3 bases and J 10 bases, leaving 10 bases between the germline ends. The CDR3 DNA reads TGTGCCAGCAGCTTTGCCAAAGGGGAGCAGTTCTTC. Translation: CASSFAKGEQFF.

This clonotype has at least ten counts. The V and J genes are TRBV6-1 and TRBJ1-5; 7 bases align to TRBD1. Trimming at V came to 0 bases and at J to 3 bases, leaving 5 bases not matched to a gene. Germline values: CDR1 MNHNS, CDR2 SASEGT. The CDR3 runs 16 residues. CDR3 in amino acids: CASSEAGQQFNQPQHF. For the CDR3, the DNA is TGTGCCAGCAGTGAAGCGGGACAGCAGTTCAATCAGCCCCAGCATTTT.